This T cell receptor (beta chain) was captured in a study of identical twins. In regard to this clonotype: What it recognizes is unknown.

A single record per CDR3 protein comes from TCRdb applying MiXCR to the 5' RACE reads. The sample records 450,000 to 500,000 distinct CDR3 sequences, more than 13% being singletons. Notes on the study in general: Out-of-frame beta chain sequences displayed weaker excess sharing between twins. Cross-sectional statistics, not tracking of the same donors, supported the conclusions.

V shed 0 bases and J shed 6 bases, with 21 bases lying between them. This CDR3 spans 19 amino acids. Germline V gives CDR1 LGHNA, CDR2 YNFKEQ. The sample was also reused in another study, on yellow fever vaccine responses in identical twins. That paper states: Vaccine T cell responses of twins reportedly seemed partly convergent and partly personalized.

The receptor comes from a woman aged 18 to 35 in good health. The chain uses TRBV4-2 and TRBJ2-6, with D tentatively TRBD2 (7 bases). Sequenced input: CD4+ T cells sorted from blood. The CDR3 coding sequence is TGTGCCAGCAGCCAAGATGGTTTCAGTCGGGGGGCCCAGGCCAACGTCCTGACTTTC. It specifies CASSQDGFSRGAQANVLTF.